This entry is about one T cell receptor (beta chain). Its antigen is unidentified. The entry originates in a study of CD8+CD57+ T cells in acquired aplastic anemia. TCR beta VDJ and CDR3 profiles were obtained from a genomic DNA template. TCRdb fed the reads into MiXCR, producing one record per CDR3 protein. The sample records some 170,000 distinct CDR3 sequences, just under 45% being singletons. There are 15 residues in the CDR3. CDR1 is MGHDK, CDR2 SYGVNS, per germline. Study results and caveats: A significant difference in CD8+ Simpson's diversity between patients and controls was not found.

Sequenced sample: sorted CD4+, CD8+, or CD8+CD57+ T cells (not recorded which) from PBMCs. The chain carries TRBV25-1 and TRBJ2-7; TRBD1 might be the D (5 bases). With the DNA end fitting TRBJ2-1 better, the J assignment may be wrong. The receptor's source is a human donor in good health. CDR3 bases: TGTGCCAGCAGTGGCCGGACACTTGGGTACAATGAGCAGTTCTTC. Translating gives CASSGRTLGYNEQFF.